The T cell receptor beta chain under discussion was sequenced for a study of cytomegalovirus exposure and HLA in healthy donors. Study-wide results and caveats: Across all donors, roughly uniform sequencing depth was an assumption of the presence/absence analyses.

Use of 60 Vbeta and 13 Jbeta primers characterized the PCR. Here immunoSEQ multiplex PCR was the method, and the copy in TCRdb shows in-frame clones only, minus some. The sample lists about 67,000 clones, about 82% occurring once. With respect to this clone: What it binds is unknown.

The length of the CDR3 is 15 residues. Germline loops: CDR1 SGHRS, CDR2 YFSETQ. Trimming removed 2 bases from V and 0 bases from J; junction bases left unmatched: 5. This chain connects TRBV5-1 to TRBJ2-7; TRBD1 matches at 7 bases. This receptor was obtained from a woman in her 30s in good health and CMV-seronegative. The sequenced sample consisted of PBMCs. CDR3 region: CASSFLQGVSYEQYF. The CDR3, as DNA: TGCGCCAGCAGCTTTTTGCAGGGGGTCTCCTACGAGCAGTACTTC.